Detailed here is one T cell receptor (beta chain). Its specificity is unknown. The V end was cut by 4 bases, the J end by 5 bases, with 12 bases between. This CDR3 has 13 residues. Per the germline V gene, CDR1 is MNHEY and CDR2 is SMNVEV (reference sequence). Vbeta (60) and Jbeta (13) primers were used in the PCR. The protocol was immunoSEQ multiplex PCR, while the TCRdb copy is restricted to in-frame clones and leaves out a portion. The data contain around 190,000 clones, about 90% of them singletons. This entry belongs to a study of cytomegalovirus exposure and HLA in healthy donors. Study-wide points: Among TCR sequences, most were rare, though some public TCRs appeared in many donors. In a later analysis, at a false discovery rate of 0.05, 16,951 TCR beta sequences were associated with HLA alleles. TCR beta chains numbering more than 150 were designated cytomegalovirus-associated. It was confirmed in vitro that a few of the CMV-associated chains were specific for CMV antigens.

Input material: PBMCs. The receptor was derived from a boy aged 2 to 10 in good health and CMV-seronegative. The V and J genes are TRBV27 and TRBJ2-7; D perhaps matches TRBD2 (5 bases). The chain's CDR3 is CASSWNSANEQYF. The CDR3 DNA reads TGTGCCAGCAGTTGGAATAGCGCCAACGAGCAGTACTTC.